These 24 T cell receptor beta chains originate from one sample sequenced in a study of Graves' ophthalmopathy and Graves' hyperthyroidism. CDR3 regions of TCR beta were amplified from RNA transcripts. First-round RT-PCR relied on HTBI primers, and a second-round multiplex PCR came next. TCRdb itself ran the multiplex PCR reads through MiXCR, one entry per CDR3 protein. Of hundreds of thousands of distinct CDR3 sequences in the sample, approximately 21% were seen once. The specimen sequenced was peripheral blood. The receptors originated from a woman between 18 and 29 years old with stable Graves' hyperthyroidism. Some clones in this sample may be carry-over from other donors' samples.

This chain links TRBV5-1 with TRBJ2-5; weak D call: TRBD1 (6 bases). CDR3 length: 15 residues. Per the germline V gene, CDR1 is SGHRS and CDR2 is YFSETQ. Between the trimmed V and J ends, which lost 4 bases and 2 bases, there was a span of 15 bases. CDR3 in amino acids: CASSPGTTLQETQYF. As DNA, the CDR3 is TGCGCCAGCAGCCCCGGGACAACACTTCAAGAGACCCAGTACTTC.

This clonotype was counted many times. This chain links TRBV28 with TRBJ1-1; perhaps TRBD1 as D (5 bases). The germline V and J ends were trimmed by 5 bases and 6 bases, with 16 bases remaining between them. The CDR3 runs to 14 residues. The germline V gene encodes CDR1 MDHEN and CDR2 SYDVKM. CDR3 protein: CASSLGQSRPEAFF. As DNA, the CDR3 is TGTGCCAGCAGTCTCGGACAATCTCGGCCTGAAGCTTTCTTT.

V gene TRBV20-1 combines with J gene TRBJ2-7, with 7 bases lining up with TRBD2. The germline gives CDR1 DFQATT, CDR2 SNEGSKA (reference sequence). V was pared by 3 bases and J by 2 bases, with 13 bases of the junction left unmatched. The CDR3 extends over 16 amino acids. Here the CDR3 DNA reads TGCAGTGCTAGTATGGTCCTAGCGGCGCGGCCCTACGAGCAGTACTTC. Translation: CSASMVLAARPYEQYF.

The rearrangement uses TRBV19 and TRBJ1-1; weak D call: TRBD1 (6 bases). Germline V gives CDR1 LNHDA, CDR2 SQIVND (reference sequence). The CDR3 is made up of 14 amino acids. Trimming pared 9 bases from V and 4 bases from J, leaving 18 bases between. Written as DNA, the CDR3 is TGTGCCAGCTCCCACGGGACACCCGCCACTGAAGCTTTCTTT. Translating it yields CASSHGTPATEAFF.

This clonotype was counted many times. This chain connects TRBV28 to TRBJ1-5; 8 bases are shared with TRBD1. Germline lookup yields CDR1 MDHEN and CDR2 SYDVKM. There are 14 residues in the CDR3. V shed 9 bases, J shed 0 bases, and the junction held 4 bases outside the gene matches. CDR3 DNA sequence: TGTGCCAGTTTACAGGGGGGTAGCAATCAGCCCCAGCATTTT. Residues: CASLQGGSNQPQHF.

The chain links TRBV29-1 to TRBJ2-6; 9 nucleotides match TRBD1. CDR3 length: 17 amino acids. V gave up 5 bases and J gave up 0 bases; unmatched junction bases: 8. Germline CDR1 and CDR2: SQVTM and ANQGSEA. The CDR3 protein is CSVPGTGTSSGANVLTF. The CDR3 DNA reads TGCAGCGTTCCCGGGACAGGGACCTCCTCTGGGGCCAACGTCCTGACTTTC.

This clonotype was observed many times. This chain joins TRBV27 and TRBJ1-1, with 7 positions matching TRBD1. The trim removed 5 bases at V and 4 bases at J, leaving 7 bases unmatched. Germline CDR1 and CDR2: MNHEY and SMNVEV (reference sequence). The CDR3 has 14 residues. The CDR3 reads CASSTGATGTEAFF. CDR3 bases: TGTGCCAGCAGTACAGGGGCGACGGGCACTGAAGCTTTCTTT.

The chain couples TRBV6-1 to TRBJ1-2; D not resolved. V lost 2 bases, J lost 10 bases, and 20 bases lay in between. CDR1 MNHNS and CDR2 SASEGT come from the germline V gene. This CDR3 comprises 15 residues. The CDR3 region has the DNA TGTGCCAGCAGTGAACCTAGGGAGACGGCCGATTTCTACACCTTC. Protein product: CASSEPRETADFYTF.

This clonotype was detected many times. The J gene is TRBJ1-1, the V gene TRBV13; 7 nucleotides match TRBD1. CDR1 is PRHDT, CDR2 FYEKMQ, per germline (reference sequence). This CDR3 has 14 residues. With 6 bases clipped from V and 8 bases from J, the junction kept 12 bases outside the gene matches. DNA for the CDR3: TGTGCCAGCAGGTACCGGGACAGTTTATCAGAAGCTTTCTTT. Protein product: CASRYRDSLSEAFF.

There are a few counts of this clonotype. J is TRBJ2-7 and V is TRBV6-5; 7 bases agree with TRBD1. Trimming removed 2 bases from V and 0 bases from J; junction bases left unmatched: 4. CDR1 and CDR2 from the germline V gene are MNHEY and SVGAGI. This CDR3 region has 15 residues. CDR3 in DNA: TGTGCCAGCAGTTACGGGACAGTGACCTCCTACGAGCAGTACTTC. Amino acids: CASSYGTVTSYEQYF.

This clonotype has at least ten counts. The genes are TRBV18 and TRBJ2-7; 9 bases are a match to TRBD1. CDR3 length: 13 amino acids. Germline-derived CDR1 and CDR2 are KGHSH and LQKENI. V trimming: 8 bases; J trimming: 5 bases; junction bases outside the gene matches: 7. CDR3 amino acids: CASSPGQGDEQYF. Here the CDR3 DNA reads TGTGCCAGCAGCCCGGGACAGGGAGACGAGCAGTACTTC.

The genes are TRBV6-5 and TRBJ2-5, with D uncertain. CDR3 length equals 16 residues. V lost 0 bases to trimming and J lost 2 bases, with 13 bases between them. Germline CDR1 MNHEY, CDR2 SVGAGI. CDR3 sequence: CASSYSATSLQETQYF. The CDR3 coding sequence is TGTGCCAGCAGTTACTCCGCCACCTCCTTGCAAGAGACCCAGTACTTC.

This chain joins TRBV20-1 and TRBJ2-5, with 9 bases aligning to TRBD2. V shed 0 bases, J shed 4 bases, and the junction held 9 bases outside the gene matches. This CDR3 comprises 16 residues. Germline assignment: CDR1 DFQATT and CDR2 SNEGSKA (reference sequence). CDR3 loop: CSARDEVAGDSETQYF. The CDR3 DNA is TGCAGTGCTAGAGATGAAGTAGCGGGAGATTCAGAGACCCAGTACTTC.

This clonotype was picked up many times. The chain is built from TRBV28 and TRBJ1-1; weak D call: TRBD1 (5 bases). CDR1 and CDR2 (germline): MDHEN, SYDVKM. V was cut by 6 bases and J by 4 bases, with 18 bases left in between. This CDR3 has 15 amino acids. CDR3 sequence: CASRRGREWGTEAFF. The CDR3 DNA follows: TGTGCCAGCAGGAGGGGCAGGGAATGGGGCACTGAAGCTTTCTTT.

This clonotype was seen repeatedly, ten times or more. The chain joins TRBV28 to TRBJ2-7, with TRBD1 matching over 7 bases. Germline trimming cut 6 bases from V and 1 base from J; bases unmatched to any gene: 6. This CDR3 has 14 amino acids. CDR1 MDHEN and CDR2 SYDVKM come from the germline V gene. The CDR3 nucleotides read TGTGCCAGCAGCCCTCCGGACAGGTCCTACGAGCAGTACTTC. It codes for CASSPPDRSYEQYF.

At least ten counts were recorded for this clonotype. The rearrangement uses TRBV28 and TRBJ2-5, with 10 bases fitting TRBD1. CDR3 size: 16 residues. From germline, CDR1 is MDHEN and CDR2 SYDVKM. V shed 10 bases and J 2 bases; nucleotides not matched to a gene: 13. CDR3 in amino acids: CATNDPGQGIQETQYF. The CDR3 DNA reads TGTGCCACAAACGATCCGGGACAGGGGATTCAAGAGACCCAGTACTTC.

On this clonotype: This may come from a read error, since a much larger clone is one base off. The chain is built from TRBV19 and TRBJ1-3, with D unresolved. Trimming took 10 bases from V and 8 from J, leaving 12 bases between them. CDR1 is LNHDA and CDR2 is SQIVND in the germline V gene (reference sequence). The CDR3 consists of 11 residues. For the CDR3, the DNA is TGTGCCATCAGCCGGAGGGACACCATATATTTT. It specifies CAISRRDTIYF.

The sample holds many counts of this clonotype. The CDR3 nucleotides are TGTGCCAGCAGTCCGACAGGGTTTCGAGAGACCCAGTACTTC. Translation gives CASSPTGFRETQYF. The rearrangement uses TRBV27 and TRBJ2-5; TRBD1 matches 7 bases. V lost 5 bases to trimming and J lost 4 bases; unmatched junction nucleotides: 7. CDR3 length: 14 residues. The V gene's germline CDR1 is MNHEY and CDR2 SMNVEV (reference sequence).

This clonotype occurred a few times. In nucleotides, the CDR3 is TGTGCCAGCAGTGGCCAGGGGTTAGTCGGGGAGCTGTTTTTT. Encoded protein: CASSGQGLVGELFF. This sequence joins TRBV28 and TRBJ2-2, with D possibly matching TRBD1 (6 bases). Germline V gene sequence: CDR1 MDHEN, CDR2 SYDVKM. CDR3 length: 14 amino acids. Deletions cut 5 bases from V and 7 bases from J, with 14 bases between. The variable domain in full, completed from reference TRBV28 and TRBJ2-2, reads DVKVTQSSRYLVKRTGEKVFLECVQDMDHENMFWYRQDPGLGLRLIYFSYDVKMKEKGDIPEGYSVSREKKERFSLILESASTNQTSMYLCASSGQGLVGELFFGEGSRLTVL.

This clonotype was detected ten times or more. This chain joins TRBV20-1 and TRBJ2-7; D might be TRBD1 (6 bases). The germline V gene encodes CDR1 DFQATT and CDR2 SNEGSKA (reference sequence). CDR3 length: 13 residues. V was trimmed by 5 bases and J by 0 bases, leaving 11 bases between them. This CDR3 reads CSAVDSTSYEQYF. The DNA for the CDR3 is TGCAGTGCTGTGGACAGCACCTCCTACGAGCAGTACTTC.

This clonotype was picked up many times. The V and J genes are TRBV5-1 and TRBJ2-7, with D possibly being TRBD1 or TRBD2 (5 bases each). Per the germline V gene, CDR1 is SGHRS and CDR2 is YFSETQ. Between the trimmed V and J ends, which lost 1 base and 3 bases, there was a span of 11 bases. The CDR3 runs 14 residues. Written as DNA, the CDR3 is TGCGCCAGCAGCTTGCTTCCAGGGAGCTACGAGCAGTACTTC. This encodes CASSLLPGSYEQYF.

This clonotype was detected many times. V gene TRBV12-3 or TRBV12-4 combines with J gene TRBJ1-5, with a possible D match to TRBD1 (5 bases). Deletions cut 1 base from V and 5 bases from J, with 6 bases between. The CDR3 runs to 13 residues. The CDR3 bases are TGTGCCAGCAGTTTAGGGGGGGATCAGCCCCAGCATTTT. Protein sequence: CASSLGGDQPQHF.

This clonotype has at least ten counts. This chain joins TRBV20-1 and TRBJ1-2, with D unclear. V shed 8 bases and J shed 2 bases, with 12 bases lying between them. CDR1 is DFQATT and CDR2 is SNEGSKA in the germline V gene (reference sequence). CDR3 length equals 12 residues. In nucleotides, the CDR3 is TGCAGTCCCCTGACTGAGAACTATGGCTACACCTTC. It is translated as CSPLTENYGYTF.

This clonotype was observed many times. The CDR3 DNA sequence: TGTGCCAGCACTTCCCTGGGTCGGAAGACTAACTATGGCTACACCTTC. It codes for CASTSLGRKTNYGYTF. The chain uses TRBV7-2 and TRBJ1-2, with D uncertain. The CDR3 totals 16 residues. Trimming pared 7 bases from V and 0 bases from J, leaving 18 bases between. In germline, CDR1 is SGHTA, CDR2 FQGNSA.